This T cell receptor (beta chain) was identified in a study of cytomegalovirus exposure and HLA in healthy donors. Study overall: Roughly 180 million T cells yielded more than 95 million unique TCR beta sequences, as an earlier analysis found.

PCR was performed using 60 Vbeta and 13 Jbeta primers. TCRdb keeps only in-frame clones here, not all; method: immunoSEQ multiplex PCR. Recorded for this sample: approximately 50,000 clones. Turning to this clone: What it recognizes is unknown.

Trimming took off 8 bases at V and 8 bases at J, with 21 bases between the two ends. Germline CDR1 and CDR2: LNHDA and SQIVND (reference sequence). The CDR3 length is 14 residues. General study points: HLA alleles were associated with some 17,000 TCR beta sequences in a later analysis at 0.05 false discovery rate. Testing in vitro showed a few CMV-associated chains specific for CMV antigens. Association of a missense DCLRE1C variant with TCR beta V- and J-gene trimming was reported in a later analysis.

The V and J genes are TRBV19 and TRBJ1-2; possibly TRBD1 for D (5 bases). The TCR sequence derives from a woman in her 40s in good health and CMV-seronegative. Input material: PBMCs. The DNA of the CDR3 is TGTGCCAGTGGGTCCCGGGACTCCGAAGGGGGCTACACCTTC. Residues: CASGSRDSEGGYTF.